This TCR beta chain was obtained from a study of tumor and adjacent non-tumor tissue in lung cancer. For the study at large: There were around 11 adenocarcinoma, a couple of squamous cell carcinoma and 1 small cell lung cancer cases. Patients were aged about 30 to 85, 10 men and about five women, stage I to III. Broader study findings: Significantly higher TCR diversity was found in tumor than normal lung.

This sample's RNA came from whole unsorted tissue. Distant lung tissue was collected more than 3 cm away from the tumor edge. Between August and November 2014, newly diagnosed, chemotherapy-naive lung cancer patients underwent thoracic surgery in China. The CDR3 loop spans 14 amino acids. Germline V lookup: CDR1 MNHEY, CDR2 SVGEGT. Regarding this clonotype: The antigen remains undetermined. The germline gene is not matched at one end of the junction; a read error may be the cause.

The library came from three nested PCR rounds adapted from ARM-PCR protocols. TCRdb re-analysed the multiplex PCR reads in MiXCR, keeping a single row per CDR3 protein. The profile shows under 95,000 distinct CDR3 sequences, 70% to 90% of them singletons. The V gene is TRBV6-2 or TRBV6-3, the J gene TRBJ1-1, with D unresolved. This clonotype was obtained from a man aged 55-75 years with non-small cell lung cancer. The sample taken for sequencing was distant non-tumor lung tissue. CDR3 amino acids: CASSYLNGNTEALF. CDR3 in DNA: TGTGCCAGCAGTTACCTCAACGGGAACACTGAAGCTCTCTTT.